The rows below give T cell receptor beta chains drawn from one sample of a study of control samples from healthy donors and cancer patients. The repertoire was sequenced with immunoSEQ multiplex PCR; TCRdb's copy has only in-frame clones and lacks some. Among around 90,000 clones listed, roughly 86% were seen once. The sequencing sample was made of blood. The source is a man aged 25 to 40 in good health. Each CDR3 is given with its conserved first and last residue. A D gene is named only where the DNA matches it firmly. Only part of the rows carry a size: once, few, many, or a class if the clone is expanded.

TGTGCCAGCAGTTCTTATCGCGACAATAGGGCCTACAATGAGCAGTTCTTC,CASSSYRDNRAYNEQFF,TRBJ2-1,NA,once,TRBV27
TGTGCCAGCAGCCAGACACTAGCGGGTTCGCGCTCTGGGGCCAACGTCCTGACTTTC,CASSQTLAGSRSGANVLTF,TRBJ2-6,TRBD2,NA,TRBV4-2
TGTGCCAGCAGGGACAGGGGATCGAGCACCGGGGAGCTGTTTTTT,CASRDRGSSTGELFF,TRBJ2-2,TRBD1,few,TRBV6-5
TGTGCCAGCAGCTTAGAAGGGGGCGAGGGCTACACCTTC,CASSLEGGEGYTF,TRBJ1-2,TRBD1,NA,TRBV7-9
TGCGCCAGCAGCTTGGAACGGGGTATGAACACTGAAGCTTTCTTT,CASSLERGMNTEAFF,TRBJ1-1,NA,NA,TRBV5-1
TGTGCCAGCAGCCCCGTAGTGGGGAGCGCGAACACCGGGGAGCTGTTTTTT,CASSPVVGSANTGELFF,TRBJ2-2,NA,NA,TRBV7-6
TGTGCCAGCAGCCAAGATGTCGCCAGGGGGGACACCATATATTTT,CASSQDVARGDTIYF,TRBJ1-3,TRBD1,NA,TRBV3-1/TRBV3-2
TGCGCCAGCAGCTTGGTGCCTAGCGGGGGGGCTAGCACAGATACGCAGTATTTT,CASSLVPSGGASTDTQYF,TRBJ2-3,TRBD2,NA,TRBV5-1
TGCAGCGTACCGGGCTCAAGAGGGGGCACCATATATTTT,CSVPGSRGGTIYF,TRBJ1-3,NA,NA,TRBV29-1
TGCGCCAGCAGCTTCGGCGGGGGTTACCTCTACAATGAGCAGTTCTTC,CASSFGGGYLYNEQFF,TRBJ2-1,TRBD2,NA,TRBV5-1
TGCGCCAGCAGCTTGGTTGGACTAGCGGGCGTAAACACCGGGGAGCTGTTTTTT,CASSLVGLAGVNTGELFF,TRBJ2-2,TRBD2,NA,TRBV5-1
TGTGCTAGCAGCTTAGGGGCGGGGCCAACCTACGAGCAGTACTTC,CASSLGAGPTYEQYF,TRBJ2-7,NA,few,TRBV7-7
TGTGCCAGCGGACAGGGACCGTACGAGCAGTACTTC,CASGQGPYEQYF,TRBJ2-7,TRBD1,NA,TRBV6-6
TGTGCCAGCTCTCCCGACGGCGCAACTAATGAAAAACTGTTTTTT,CASSPDGATNEKLFF,TRBJ1-4,NA,NA,TRBV18
TGCGCCAGCAGCCAAGGTGTGGGCTCCACTAATGAAAAACTGTTTTTT,CASSQGVGSTNEKLFF,TRBJ1-4,NA,few,TRBV4-1
TGTGCCAGAAGCTCTCCCGTTGTCCGGATGCAAGAGACCCAGTACTTC,CARSSPVVRMQETQYF,TRBJ2-5,NA,NA,TRBV5-3
TGTGCCAGCAGTGATATAGACCATAGCAATCAGCCCCAGCATTTT,CASSDIDHSNQPQHF,TRBJ1-5,NA,NA,TRBV6-1
TGTGCCAGCAGTGATGAGACAGGGGCGCCTGAAGCTTTCTTT,CASSDETGAPEAFF,TRBJ1-1,TRBD1,NA,TRBV2
TGTGCCAGCAGTGAGGGGCAGAGCGATGGCTACACCTTC,CASSEGQSDGYTF,TRBJ1-2,NA,few,TRBV6-4
TGTGCCAGCAGTGAGGGGATTAGTTTATGGCAAGAGACCCAGTACTTC,CASSEGISLWQETQYF,TRBJ2-5,NA,NA,TRBV6-1